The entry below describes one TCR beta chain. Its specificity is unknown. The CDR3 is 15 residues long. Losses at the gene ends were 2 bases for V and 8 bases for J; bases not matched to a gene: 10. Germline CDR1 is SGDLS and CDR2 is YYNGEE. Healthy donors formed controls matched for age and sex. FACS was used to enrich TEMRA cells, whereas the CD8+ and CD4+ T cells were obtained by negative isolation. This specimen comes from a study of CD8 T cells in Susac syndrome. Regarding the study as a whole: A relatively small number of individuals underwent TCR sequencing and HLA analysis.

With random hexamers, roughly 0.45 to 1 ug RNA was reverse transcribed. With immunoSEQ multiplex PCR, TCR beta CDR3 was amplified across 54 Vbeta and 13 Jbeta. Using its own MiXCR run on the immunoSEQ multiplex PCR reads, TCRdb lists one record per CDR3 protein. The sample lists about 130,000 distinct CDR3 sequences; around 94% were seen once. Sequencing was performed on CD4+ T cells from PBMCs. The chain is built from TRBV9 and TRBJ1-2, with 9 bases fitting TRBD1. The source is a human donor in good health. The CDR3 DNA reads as TGTGCCAGCAGCGTGGGACAGGGAAATGCTCAGGGCTACACCTTC. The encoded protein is CASSVGQGNAQGYTF.